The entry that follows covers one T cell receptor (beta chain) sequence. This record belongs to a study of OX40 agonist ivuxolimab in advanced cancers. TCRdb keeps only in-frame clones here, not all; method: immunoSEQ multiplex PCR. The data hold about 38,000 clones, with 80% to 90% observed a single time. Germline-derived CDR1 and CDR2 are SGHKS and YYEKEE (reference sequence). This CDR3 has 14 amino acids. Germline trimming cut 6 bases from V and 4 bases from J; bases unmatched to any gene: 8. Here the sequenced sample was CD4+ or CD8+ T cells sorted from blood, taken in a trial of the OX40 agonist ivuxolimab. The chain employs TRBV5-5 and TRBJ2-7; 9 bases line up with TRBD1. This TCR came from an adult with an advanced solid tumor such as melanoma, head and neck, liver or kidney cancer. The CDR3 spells CASTSGQGSYEQYF. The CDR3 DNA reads TGTGCCAGCACCTCTGGACAGGGGTCATACGAGCAGTACTTC.